This TCR beta chain was sequenced for a study of regulatory T cells in long-lasting Graves disease. Sequencing libraries for TCR beta were prepared with iRepertoire HTBI primers and Arm-PCR of CDR3 regions. TCRdb re-called the multiplex PCR reads through MiXCR, storing one row per CDR3 protein. The table has about 660,000 distinct CDR3 sequences, around 30% seen once. In this sample, this clonotype turned up a few times. Antigen: not known. The CDR3 spans 15 residues. Germline assignment: CDR1 MNHEY and CDR2 SMNVEV (reference sequence). The ends were cut back, 3 bases at V and 2 bases at J, with 14 bases in the middle. The study's findings and limits: Small sample size may have lowered accuracy. Those with persistent disease had in common more public clonotypes (fewer than 3,000) than new patients (about 970).

This sample's time point: persistent/refractory GD, antithyroid drugs over 5 years with positive TRAb. PBMCs provided the RNA from which the TCR library was made. The genes are TRBV27 and TRBJ2-7; D possibly corresponds to TRBD2 (6 bases). This sequence was found in a female donor with Graves disease. Sequenced material: peripheral blood mononuclear cells (PBMCs), taken when the disease was refractory, from a patient treated with antithyroid drugs. CDR3 loop: CASSFRLDRAYEQYF. In DNA, the CDR3 is TGTGCCAGCAGTTTCAGACTAGATAGGGCCTACGAGCAGTACTTC.